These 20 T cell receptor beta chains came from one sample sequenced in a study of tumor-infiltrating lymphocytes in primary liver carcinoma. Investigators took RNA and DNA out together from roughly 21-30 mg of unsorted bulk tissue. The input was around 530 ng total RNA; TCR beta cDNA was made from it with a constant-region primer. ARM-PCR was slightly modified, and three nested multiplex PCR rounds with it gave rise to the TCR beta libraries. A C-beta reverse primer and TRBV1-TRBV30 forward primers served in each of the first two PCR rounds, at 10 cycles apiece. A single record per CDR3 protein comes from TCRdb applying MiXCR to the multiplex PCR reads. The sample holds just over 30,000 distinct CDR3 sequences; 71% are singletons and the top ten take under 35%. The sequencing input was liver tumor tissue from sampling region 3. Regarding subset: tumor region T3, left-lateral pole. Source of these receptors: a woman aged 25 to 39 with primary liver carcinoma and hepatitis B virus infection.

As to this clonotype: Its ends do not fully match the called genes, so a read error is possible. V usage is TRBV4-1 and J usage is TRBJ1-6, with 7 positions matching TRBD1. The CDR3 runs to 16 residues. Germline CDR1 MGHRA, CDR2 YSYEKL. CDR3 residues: CASSQDATGNNSPLQF. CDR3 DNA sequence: TGCGCTAGCAGCCAAGACGCGACAGGGAATAATTCACCCCTCCAATTT.

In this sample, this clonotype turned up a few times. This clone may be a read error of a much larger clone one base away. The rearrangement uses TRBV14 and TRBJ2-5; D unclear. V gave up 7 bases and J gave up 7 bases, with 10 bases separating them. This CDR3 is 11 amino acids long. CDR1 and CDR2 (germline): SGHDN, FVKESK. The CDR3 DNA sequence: TGTGCCAGCAACCTTACGCGGACCCAGTACTTC. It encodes CASNLTRTQYF.

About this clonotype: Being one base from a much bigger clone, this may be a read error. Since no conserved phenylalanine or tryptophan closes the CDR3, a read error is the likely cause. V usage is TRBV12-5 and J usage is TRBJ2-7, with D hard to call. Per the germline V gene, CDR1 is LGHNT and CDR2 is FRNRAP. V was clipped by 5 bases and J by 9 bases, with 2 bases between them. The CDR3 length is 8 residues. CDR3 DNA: TGTGCTAGTGGTGGGCAGTACCTC. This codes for CASGGQYL.

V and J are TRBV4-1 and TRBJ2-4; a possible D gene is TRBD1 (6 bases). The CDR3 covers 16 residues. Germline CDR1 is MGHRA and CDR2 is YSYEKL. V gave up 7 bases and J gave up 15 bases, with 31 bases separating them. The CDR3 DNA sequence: TGCGCCAGCAACCCAGAGATGAACAGGGACACGTGCAAGTGGTACTTC. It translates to CASNPEMNRDTCKWYF.

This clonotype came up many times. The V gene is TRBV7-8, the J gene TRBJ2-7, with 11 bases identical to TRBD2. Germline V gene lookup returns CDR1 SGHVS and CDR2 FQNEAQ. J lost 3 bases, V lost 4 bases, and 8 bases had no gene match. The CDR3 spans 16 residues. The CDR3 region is CASSSSGLAVYYEQYF. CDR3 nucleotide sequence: TGTGCCAGCAGCTCATCGGGACTAGCGGTTTACTACGAGCAGTACTTC.

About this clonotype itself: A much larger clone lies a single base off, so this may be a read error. The CDR3 is CISRPSLDTGELFF. CDR3 nucleotides: TGTATCAGCAGACCGAGCCTTGACACCGGGGAGCTGTTTTTT. The chain employs TRBV11-1 and TRBJ2-2; D remains unclear. CDR3 length: 14 residues. Germline CDR1 is SGHAT and CDR2 is FQDESV (reference sequence).

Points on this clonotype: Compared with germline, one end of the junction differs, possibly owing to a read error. CDR3 nucleotide sequence: TGTGCCTTCAGCGAGTCAGTTTCTGGAAACACCATATGTTTT. It is translated as CAFSESVSGNTICF. V and J are TRBV10-3 and TRBJ1-3, with unresolved D. CDR1 and CDR2 from the germline V gene are ENHRY and SYGVKD. This CDR3 is built from 14 residues.

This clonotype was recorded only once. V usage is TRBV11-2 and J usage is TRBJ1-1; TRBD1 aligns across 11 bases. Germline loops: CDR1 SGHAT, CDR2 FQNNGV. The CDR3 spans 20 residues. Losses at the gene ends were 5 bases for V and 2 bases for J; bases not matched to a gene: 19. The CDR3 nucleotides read TGTGCCAGCAGCACTCGGGACAGGGGGGGCAAGATGTGGAGTAACACTGAAGCTTTCTTT. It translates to CASSTRDRGGKMWSNTEAFF.

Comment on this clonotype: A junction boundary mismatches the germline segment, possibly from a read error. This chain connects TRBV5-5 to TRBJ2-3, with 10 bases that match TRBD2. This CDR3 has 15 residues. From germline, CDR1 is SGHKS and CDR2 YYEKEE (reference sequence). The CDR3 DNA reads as TGTGCCAGCAGCATTACTAGCGGGATAGCAAATACGCAGTGTTTT. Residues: CASSITSGIANTQCF.

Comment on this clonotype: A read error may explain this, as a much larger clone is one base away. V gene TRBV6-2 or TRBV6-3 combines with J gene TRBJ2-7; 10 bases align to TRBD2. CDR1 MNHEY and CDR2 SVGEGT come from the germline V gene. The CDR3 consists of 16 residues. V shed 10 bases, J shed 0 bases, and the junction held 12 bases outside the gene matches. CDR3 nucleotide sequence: TGTGCCAACATTCGATCGAGCGGGAGGGTCTCCTACGAGCAGTACTTC. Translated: CANIRSSGRVSYEQYF.

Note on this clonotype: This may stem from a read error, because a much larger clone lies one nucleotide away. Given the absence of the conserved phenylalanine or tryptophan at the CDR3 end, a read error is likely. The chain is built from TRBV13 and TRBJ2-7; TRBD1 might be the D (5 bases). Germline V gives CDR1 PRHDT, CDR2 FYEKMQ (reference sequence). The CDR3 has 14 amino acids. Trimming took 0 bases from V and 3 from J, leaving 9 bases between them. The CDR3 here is CASSLGSGYYEQYL. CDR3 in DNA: TGTGCCAGCAGCTTAGGGTCAGGGTACTACGAGCAGTACTTA.

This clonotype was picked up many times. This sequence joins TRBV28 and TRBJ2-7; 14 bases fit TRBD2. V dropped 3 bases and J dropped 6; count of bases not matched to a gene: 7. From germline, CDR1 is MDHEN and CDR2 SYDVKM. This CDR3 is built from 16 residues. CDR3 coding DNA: TGTGCCAGCAGTTTTTTGGGACTAGCGGGAGCTGGCGAGCAGTACTTC. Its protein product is CASSFLGLAGAGEQYF.

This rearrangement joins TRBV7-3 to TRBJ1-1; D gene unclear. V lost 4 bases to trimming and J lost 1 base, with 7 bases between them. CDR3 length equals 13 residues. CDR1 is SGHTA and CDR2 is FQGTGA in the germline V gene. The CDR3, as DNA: TGTGCCAGCAGCTCGCAGGAGAACACTGAAGCTTTCTTT. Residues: CASSSQENTEAFF. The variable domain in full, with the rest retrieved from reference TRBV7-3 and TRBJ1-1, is GAGVSQTPSNKVTEKGKYVELRCDPISGHTALYWYRQSLGQGPEFLIYFQGTGAADDSGLPNDRFFAVRPEGSVSTLKIQRTERGDSAVYLCASSSQENTEAFFGQGTRLTVV.

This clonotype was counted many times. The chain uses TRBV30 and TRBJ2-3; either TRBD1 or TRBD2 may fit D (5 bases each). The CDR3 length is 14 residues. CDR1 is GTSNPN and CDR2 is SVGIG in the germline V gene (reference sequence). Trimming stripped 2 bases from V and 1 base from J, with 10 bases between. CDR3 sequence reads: CAWSPGTGTDTQYF. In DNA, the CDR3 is TGTGCCTGGAGTCCGGGGACGGGCACAGATACGCAGTATTTT.

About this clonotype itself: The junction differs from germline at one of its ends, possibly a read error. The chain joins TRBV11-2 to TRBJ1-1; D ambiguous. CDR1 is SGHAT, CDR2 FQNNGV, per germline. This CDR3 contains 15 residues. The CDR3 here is CASSVDGEFNTEVFF. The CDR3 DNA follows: TGTGCCAGCAGCGTAGACGGAGAGTTTAACACTGAAGTTTTCTTT.

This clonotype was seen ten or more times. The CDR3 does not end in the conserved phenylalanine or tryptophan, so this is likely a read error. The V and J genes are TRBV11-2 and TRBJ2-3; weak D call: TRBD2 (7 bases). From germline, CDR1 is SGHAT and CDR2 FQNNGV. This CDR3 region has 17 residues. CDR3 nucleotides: TGTGCCAGCAACTTAGGGGGACTAACGTACACGTCAGATACGCAGTATTAT. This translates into CASNLGGLTYTSDTQYY.

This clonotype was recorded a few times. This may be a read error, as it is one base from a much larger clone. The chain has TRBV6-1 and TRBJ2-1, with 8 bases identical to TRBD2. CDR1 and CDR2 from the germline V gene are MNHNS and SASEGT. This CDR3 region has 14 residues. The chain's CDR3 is CATRAGDSYSEQFF. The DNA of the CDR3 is TGTGCCACCAGAGCGGGGGACTCCTACAGTGAGCAGTTCTTC.

The CDR3 DNA reads as TGTGCCAGCAGCATAGGGTGCGCAAGGGCCAACGTCCTGACTTTC. It translates to CASSIGCARANVLTF. V gene TRBV11-2 combines with J gene TRBJ2-6; D unclear. Trimming took 5 bases from V and 5 from J, leaving 13 bases between them. Germline-derived CDR1 and CDR2 are SGHAT and FQNNGV. The CDR3 loop spans 15 amino acids.

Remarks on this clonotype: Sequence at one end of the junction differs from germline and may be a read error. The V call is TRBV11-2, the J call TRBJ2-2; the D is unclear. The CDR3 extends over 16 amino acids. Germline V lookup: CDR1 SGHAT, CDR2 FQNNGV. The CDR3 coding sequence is TGTGCCGGCAGCCCCGGTCCCCAATTGATCACCGGGGAGCTGTTTTTT. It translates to CAGSPGPQLITGELFF. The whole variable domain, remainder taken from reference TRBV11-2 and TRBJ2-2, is EAGVAQSPRYKIIEKRQSVAFWCNPISGHATLYWYQQILGQGPKLLIQFQNNGVVDDSQLPKDRFSAERLKGVDSTLKIQPAKLEDSAVYLCAGSPGPQLITGELFFGEGSRLTVL.

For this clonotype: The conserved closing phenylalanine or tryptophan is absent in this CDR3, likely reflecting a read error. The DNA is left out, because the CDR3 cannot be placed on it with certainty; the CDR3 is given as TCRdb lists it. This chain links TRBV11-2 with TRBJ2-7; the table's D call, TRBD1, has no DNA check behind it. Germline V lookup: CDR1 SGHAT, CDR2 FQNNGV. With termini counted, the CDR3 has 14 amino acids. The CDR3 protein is CASSPPSGASEQNC.